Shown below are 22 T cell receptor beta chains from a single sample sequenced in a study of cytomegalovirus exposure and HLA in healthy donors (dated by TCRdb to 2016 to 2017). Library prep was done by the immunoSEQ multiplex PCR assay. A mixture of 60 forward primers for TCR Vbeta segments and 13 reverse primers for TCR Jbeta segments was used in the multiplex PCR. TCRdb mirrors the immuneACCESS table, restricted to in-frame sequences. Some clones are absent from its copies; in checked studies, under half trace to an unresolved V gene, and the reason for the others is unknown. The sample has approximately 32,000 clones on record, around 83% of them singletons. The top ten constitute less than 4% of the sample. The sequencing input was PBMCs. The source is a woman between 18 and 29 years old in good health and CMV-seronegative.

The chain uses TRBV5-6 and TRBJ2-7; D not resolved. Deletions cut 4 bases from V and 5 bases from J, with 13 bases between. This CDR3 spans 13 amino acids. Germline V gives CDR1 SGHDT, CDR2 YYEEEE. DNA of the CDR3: TGTGCCAGCAGCACGATCGTGGAGCACGAGCAGTACTTC. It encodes CASSTIVEHEQYF.

The CDR3 nucleotides are TGTGCCAGTTGGACAGGGAGGGGAGATACGCAGTATTTT. Amino acids: CASWTGRGDTQYF. J is TRBJ2-3 and V is TRBV6-5; tentatively, D is TRBD1 (8 bases). The CDR3 is 13 residues long. V shed 9 bases and J shed 5 bases, with 15 bases lying between them. The germline V gene encodes CDR1 MNHEY and CDR2 SVGAGI.

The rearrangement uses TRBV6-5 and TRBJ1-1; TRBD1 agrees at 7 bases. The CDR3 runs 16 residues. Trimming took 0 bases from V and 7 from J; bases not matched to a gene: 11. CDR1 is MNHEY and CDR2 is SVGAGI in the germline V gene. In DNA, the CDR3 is TGTGCCAGCAGTTACTCCAACGACAGGGCCCAGGGTGAAGCTTTCTTT. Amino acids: CASSYSNDRAQGEAFF.

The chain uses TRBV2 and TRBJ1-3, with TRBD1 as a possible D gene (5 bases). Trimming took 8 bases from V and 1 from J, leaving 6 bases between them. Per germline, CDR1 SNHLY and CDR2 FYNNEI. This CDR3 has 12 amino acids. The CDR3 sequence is CASQGSGNTIYF. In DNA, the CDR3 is TGTGCCAGCCAGGGATCTGGAAACACCATATATTTT.

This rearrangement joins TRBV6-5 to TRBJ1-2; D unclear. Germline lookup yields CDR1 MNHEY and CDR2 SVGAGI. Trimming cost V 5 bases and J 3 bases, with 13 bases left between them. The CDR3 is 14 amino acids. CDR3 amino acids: CASSTVGSDYGYTF. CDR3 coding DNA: TGTGCCAGCAGTACCGTGGGGAGCGACTATGGCTACACCTTC.

The CDR3 DNA sequence: TGCGCCAGCAGCCTAACAGGGGACCCTGGCTACACCTTC. It translates to CASSLTGDPGYTF. This rearrangement joins TRBV4-1 to TRBJ1-2, with 7 nucleotides matching TRBD1. The CDR3 length is 13 residues. The junction had 6 bases not matched to a gene; V was cut back by 4 bases and J by 7 bases. Germline CDR1 MGHRA, CDR2 YSYEKL.

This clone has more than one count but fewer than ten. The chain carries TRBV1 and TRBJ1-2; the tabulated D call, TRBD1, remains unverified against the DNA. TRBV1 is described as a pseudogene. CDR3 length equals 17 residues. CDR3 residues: CTSRGAGGGGAYYGYTF. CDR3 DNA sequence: TGCACCAGCAGGGGGGCGGGTGGAGGGGGCGCCTATTATGGCTACACCTTC.

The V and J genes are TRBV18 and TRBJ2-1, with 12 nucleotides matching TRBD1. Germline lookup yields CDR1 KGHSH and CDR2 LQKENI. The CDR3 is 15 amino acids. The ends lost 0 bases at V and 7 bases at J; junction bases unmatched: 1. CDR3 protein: CASSPPGQGANEQFF. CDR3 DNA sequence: TGTGCCAGCTCACCACCGGGACAGGGGGCGAATGAGCAGTTCTTC.

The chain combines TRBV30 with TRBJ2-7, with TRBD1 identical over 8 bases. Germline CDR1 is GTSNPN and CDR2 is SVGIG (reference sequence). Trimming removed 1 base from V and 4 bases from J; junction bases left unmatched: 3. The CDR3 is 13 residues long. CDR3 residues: CAWSAGGSYEQYF. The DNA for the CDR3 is TGTGCCTGGAGTGCAGGGGGCTCGTACGAGCAGTACTTC.

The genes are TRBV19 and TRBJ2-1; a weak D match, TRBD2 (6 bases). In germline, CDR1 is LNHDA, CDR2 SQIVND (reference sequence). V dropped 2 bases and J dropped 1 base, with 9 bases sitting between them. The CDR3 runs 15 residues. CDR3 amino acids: CASSISGRSYNEQFF. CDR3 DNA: TGTGCCAGTAGTATATCGGGGAGGTCCTACAATGAGCAGTTCTTC.

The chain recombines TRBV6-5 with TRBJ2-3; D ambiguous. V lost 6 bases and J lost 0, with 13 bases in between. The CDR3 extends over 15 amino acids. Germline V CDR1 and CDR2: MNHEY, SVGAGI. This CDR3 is CASSPTDLSTDTQYF. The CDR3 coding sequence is TGTGCCAGCAGCCCCACTGATCTTAGCACAGATACGCAGTATTTT.

The CDR3 spells CASSQDQAGDNEKLFF. As DNA, the CDR3 is TGCGCCAGCAGCCAAGATCAGGCAGGGGATAATGAAAAACTGTTTTTT. The chain carries TRBV4-3 and TRBJ1-4, with D possibly TRBD1 on 6 matching bases. The germline V gene encodes CDR1 LGHNA and CDR2 YSLEER. The ends were cut back, 0 bases at V and 4 bases at J, with 12 bases in the middle. The CDR3 extends over 16 amino acids.

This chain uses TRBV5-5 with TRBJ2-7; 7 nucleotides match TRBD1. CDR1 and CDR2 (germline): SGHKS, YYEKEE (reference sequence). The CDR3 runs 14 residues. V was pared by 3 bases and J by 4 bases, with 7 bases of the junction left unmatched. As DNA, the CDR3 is TGTGCCAGCAGCTCACCGGACAGGATATACGAGCAGTACTTC. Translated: CASSSPDRIYEQYF.

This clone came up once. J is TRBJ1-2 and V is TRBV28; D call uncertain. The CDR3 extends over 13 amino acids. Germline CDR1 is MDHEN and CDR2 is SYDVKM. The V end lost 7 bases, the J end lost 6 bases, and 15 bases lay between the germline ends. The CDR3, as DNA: TGTGCCAGCACTGATGACTGGGTTCATGGCTACACCTTC. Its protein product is CASTDDWVHGYTF.

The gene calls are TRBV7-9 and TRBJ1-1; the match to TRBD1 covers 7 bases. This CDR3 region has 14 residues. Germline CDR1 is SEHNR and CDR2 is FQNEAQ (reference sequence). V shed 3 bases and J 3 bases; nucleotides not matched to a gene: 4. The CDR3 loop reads CASSFGQADTEAFF. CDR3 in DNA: TGTGCCAGCAGCTTTGGACAGGCGGACACTGAAGCTTTCTTT.

The CDR3: CASSSFPRGAIYNEQFF. CDR3 coding DNA: TGTGCCAGCAGCTCCTTCCCTCGGGGGGCCATATACAATGAGCAGTTCTTC. V and J are TRBV7-2 and TRBJ2-1, with D perhaps matching TRBD2 (7 bases). Germline CDR1 SGHTA, CDR2 FQGNSA. CDR3 length: 17 amino acids. The V end was cut by 4 bases, the J end by 4 bases, with 20 bases between.

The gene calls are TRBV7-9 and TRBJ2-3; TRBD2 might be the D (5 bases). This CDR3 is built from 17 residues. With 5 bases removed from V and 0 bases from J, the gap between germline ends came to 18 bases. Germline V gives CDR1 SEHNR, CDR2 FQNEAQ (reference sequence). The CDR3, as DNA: TGTGCCAGCAGCCCCAAGGTAGCGAATCCCAGCACAGATACGCAGTATTTT. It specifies CASSPKVANPSTDTQYF.

The CDR3 DNA sequence: TGTGCCAGCAGCCGAACTACAGGGCTCATCCCCAATGGCTACACCTTC. Protein product: CASSRTTGLIPNGYTF. The V and J genes are TRBV6-6 and TRBJ1-2; a weak D match, TRBD1 (6 bases). The CDR3 is 16 residues long. Germline V gives CDR1 MNHNY, CDR2 SVGAGI (reference sequence). The germline V and J ends were trimmed by 6 bases and 6 bases, with 23 bases remaining between them.

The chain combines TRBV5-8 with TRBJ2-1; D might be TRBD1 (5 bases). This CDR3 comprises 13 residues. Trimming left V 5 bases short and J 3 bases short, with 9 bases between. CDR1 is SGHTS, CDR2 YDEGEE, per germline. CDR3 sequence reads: CASSQDSYNEQFF. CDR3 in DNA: TGTGCCAGCAGTCAAGACAGCTACAATGAGCAGTTCTTC.

For the CDR3, the DNA is TGTGCCATCAGTGCCGAGCGGGGGGCTAGTCAGCAGTACTTC. Translating gives CAISAERGASQQYF. The chain links TRBV10-3 to TRBJ2-7, with 9 positions matching TRBD2. The CDR3 totals 14 residues. Germline V gives CDR1 ENHRY, CDR2 SYGVKD. J was trimmed by 8 bases and V by 4 bases; bases with no gene match: 9.

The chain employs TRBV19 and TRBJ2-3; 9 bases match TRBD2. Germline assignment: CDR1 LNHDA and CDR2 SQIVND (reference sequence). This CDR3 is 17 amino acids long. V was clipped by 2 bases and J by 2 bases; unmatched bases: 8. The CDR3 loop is CASSIRAGTSYTDTQYF. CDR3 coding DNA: TGTGCCAGTAGTATAAGGGCAGGGACTAGCTACACAGATACGCAGTATTTT.

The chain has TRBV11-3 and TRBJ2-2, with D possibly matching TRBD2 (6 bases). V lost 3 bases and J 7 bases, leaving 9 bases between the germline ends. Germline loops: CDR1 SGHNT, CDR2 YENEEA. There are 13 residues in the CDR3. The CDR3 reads CASSFEGGGELFF. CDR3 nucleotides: TGTGCCAGCAGCTTCGAGGGAGGCGGGGAGCTGTTTTTT.